A selection of T cell receptor beta chains follows, all from one sample in a study of identical twins. TCRdb ran MiXCR on the 5' RACE reads and lists one entry per CDR3 protein. The table shows under 350,000 distinct CDR3 sequences, with roughly 9% occurring only once. These same data were also listed under a study on yellow fever vaccine responses in identical twins.

Sequencing was performed on CD8+ T cells sorted from blood. These TCRs come from a woman aged 18 to 35 in good health. Each CDR3 is given with its conserved first and last residue. Fields, in order: J gene, D gene, clone size, V gene, CDR3 DNA, CDR3 protein. The D gene is left open where the match is weak. A clone size is listed for some rows: how often the clone was seen (once, few, many), or a class if it is expanded.

TRBJ2-5	TRBD1	few	TRBV6-1	TGTGCCAGCAACGATAACACAGGGGAAGAGACCCAGTACTTC	CASNDNTGEETQYF
TRBJ2-1	TRBD1	many	TRBV7-2	TGTGCCAGCACCTGGGACAGCTACAATGAGCAGTTCTTC	CASTWDSYNEQFF
TRBJ1-1	NA	many	TRBV29-1	TGCAGCGTTGCAGGGGTCGTAGGCACTGAAGCTTTCTTT	CSVAGVVGTEAFF
TRBJ2-2	NA	many	TRBV7-9	TGTGCCAGCAGCTTAGATTCCGGGGAGCTGTTTTTT	CASSLDSGELFF
TRBJ2-1	NA	few	TRBV27	TGTGCCAGCAGTGGGCGGGACTGGTTCTGGGAGCAGTTCTTC	CASSGRDWFWEQFF
TRBJ2-4	NA	NA	TRBV7-8	TGTGCCAGCAGCTTAACTGGGGGGGCCAAAAACATTCAGTACTTC	CASSLTGGAKNIQYF
TRBJ1-1	TRBD1	few	TRBV30	TGTGCCTGGAATTGGGGACAGATGAACACTGAAGCTTTCTTT	CAWNWGQMNTEAFF
TRBJ2-1	NA	many	TRBV28	TGTGCCAGCAGCTGGGCGAGGGTGAGGAATAATGAGCAGTTCTTC	CASSWARVRNNEQFF
TRBJ2-4	NA	NA	TRBV5-1	TGCGCCAGCAGCGCATTAGCCAAAAACATTCAGTACTTC	CASSALAKNIQYF
TRBJ1-1	NA	many	TRBV12-3/TRBV12-4	TGTGCCAGCACCTACAGTAATACTGAAGCTTTCTTT	CASTYSNTEAFF
TRBJ1-4	NA	NA	TRBV5-6	TGTGCCAGCAGCTTGGTATATGCAACTAATGAAAAACTGTTTTTT	CASSLVYATNEKLFF
TRBJ1-4	TRBD1	few	TRBV25-1	TGTGCCAGCAGGGACAGGGGGCGTAGGAGTAATGAAAAACTGTTTTTT	CASRDRGRRSNEKLFF
TRBJ1-1	NA	NA	TRBV5-6	TGTGCCAGCAGCTTGGGACGGATGGGGGACACTGAAGCTTTCTTT	CASSLGRMGDTEAFF
TRBJ2-7	NA	NA	TRBV20-1	TGCAGTGCTATCCACATCCGGGACCATGGGGACGAGCAGTACTTC	CSAIHIRDHGDEQYF
TRBJ1-4	NA	NA	TRBV5-5	TGTGCCAGCAGCTTGGCAGGGATTGAAAAACTGTTTTTT	CASSLAGIEKLFF
TRBJ2-5	NA	few	TRBV12-3/TRBV12-4	TGTGCCAGCAGTGACAGTAATGTTTGGTCGGAGACCCAGTACTTC	CASSDSNVWSETQYF
TRBJ2-5	TRBD2	many	TRBV6-1	TGTGCCAGCAGTGAAGAAGCGGGGGGGCCAGAGACCCAGTACTTC	CASSEEAGGPETQYF
TRBJ2-1	NA	NA	TRBV4-3	TGCGCCAGCAGCCAAGATCGTGATAGTTTCAATGAGCAGTTCTTC	CASSQDRDSFNEQFF
TRBJ2-7	NA	few	TRBV5-6	TGTGCCAGCAGCTTCCGGACGGACTCCTACGAGCAGTACTTC	CASSFRTDSYEQYF
TRBJ2-1	NA	few	TRBV5-1	TGCGCCAGCAGCTTCCGGGACTTCTACAATGAGCAGTTCTTC	CASSFRDFYNEQFF
TRBJ2-1	NA	many	TRBV29-1	TGCAGCGTTGAAGATTGGGGGCAGGGGGGAAATGAGCAGTTCTTC	CSVEDWGQGGNEQFF
TRBJ2-7	TRBD1	few	TRBV6-1	TGTGCCAGCAGCATAGACAGGGTGGCCGAGCAGTACTTC	CASSIDRVAEQYF
TRBJ2-7	NA	many	TRBV28	TGTGCCAGCAGTTTGCCCGGGGACCATTACGAGCAGTACTTC	CASSLPGDHYEQYF
TRBJ1-1	NA	many	TRBV5-6	TGTGCCAGCAGCTTGGCGAGACAGCCGAACACTGAAGCTTTCTTT	CASSLARQPNTEAFF
TRBJ2-7	NA	NA	TRBV7-9	TGTGCCAGCAGGCCGACGGAATCCTACGAGCAGTACTTC	CASRPTESYEQYF
TRBJ2-7	NA	many	TRBV27	TGTGCCAGCAGTACCCGGACAGCGCAGTACTTC	CASSTRTAQYF
TRBJ2-1	TRBD2	many	TRBV28	TGTGCCAGCAGCACAGCGGGATTGTACAATGAGCAGTTCTTC	CASSTAGLYNEQFF
TRBJ2-7	NA	many	TRBV20-1	TGCAGTGCTAGAGACAGAGAGCCCTACGAGCAGTACTTC	CSARDREPYEQYF
TRBJ2-7	TRBD1	few	TRBV5-4	TGTGCCAGCAGTTGGGGACAGGGGAGCTCCTACGAGCAGTACTTC	CASSWGQGSSYEQYF
TRBJ2-7	TRBD2	few	TRBV7-6	TGTGCCTGCCGGGGTAGCGGGGGGTTCTCCTACGAGCAGTACTTC	CACRGSGGFSYEQYF
TRBJ2-1	NA	few	TRBV29-1	TGCAGCGTAGGACACGAATCCTACAATGAGCAGTTCTTC	CSVGHESYNEQFF
TRBJ2-5	TRBD1	NA	TRBV15	TGTGCCACCAGCGAATTTGGGGACAGAACACAAGAGACCCAGTACTTC	CATSEFGDRTQETQYF
TRBJ1-1	NA	many	TRBV5-1	TGCGCCAGCAGCTTTATGGGGACTGAAGCTTTCTTT	CASSFMGTEAFF
TRBJ2-7	NA	many	TRBV20-1	TGCAGTGCTAGAGACGGCGGGGACTCCTACGAGCAGTACTTC	CSARDGGDSYEQYF
TRBJ2-2	TRBD1	NA	TRBV25-1	TGTGCCAGCAGTGGACAGGGGGCCGGGGAGCTGTTTTTT	CASSGQGAGELFF
TRBJ2-7	NA	NA	TRBV20-1	TGCAGTGCAAAAACGGGAGACTCTATTTCCTACGAGCAGTACTTC	CSAKTGDSISYEQYF
TRBJ1-4	TRBD1	few	TRBV3-1	TGTGCCAGCAGCCAAGACTCCGGACAGGGGTTGAACGAAAAACTGTTTTTT	CASSQDSGQGLNEKLFF
TRBJ2-1	TRBD1	NA	TRBV7-9	TGTGCCAGCAGCCCCTATGGGGACAGGGGTAGCGATGAGCAGTTCTTC	CASSPYGDRGSDEQFF
TRBJ2-7	NA	NA	TRBV6-5	TGTGCCAGCAAATCCTCCTCCCTAGAGCAGTACTTC	CASKSSSLEQYF
TRBJ2-3	TRBD2	many	TRBV2	TGTGCCAGCAGTGAGGCGGTAGCGGGAGTATCAGATACGCAGTATTTT	CASSEAVAGVSDTQYF